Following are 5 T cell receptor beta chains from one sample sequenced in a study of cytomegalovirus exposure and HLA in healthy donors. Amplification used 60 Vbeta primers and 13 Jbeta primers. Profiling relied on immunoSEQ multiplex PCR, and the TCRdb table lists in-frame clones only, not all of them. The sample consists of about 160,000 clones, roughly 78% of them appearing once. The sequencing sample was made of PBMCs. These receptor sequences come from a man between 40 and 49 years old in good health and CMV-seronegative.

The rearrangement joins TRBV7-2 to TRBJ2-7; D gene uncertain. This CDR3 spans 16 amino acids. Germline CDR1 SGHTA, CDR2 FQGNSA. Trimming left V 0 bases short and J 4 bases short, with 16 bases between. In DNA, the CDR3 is TGTGCCAGCAGCTTAGCCTTGGGCGAATATCGATACGAGCAGTACTTC. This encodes CASSLALGEYRYEQYF.

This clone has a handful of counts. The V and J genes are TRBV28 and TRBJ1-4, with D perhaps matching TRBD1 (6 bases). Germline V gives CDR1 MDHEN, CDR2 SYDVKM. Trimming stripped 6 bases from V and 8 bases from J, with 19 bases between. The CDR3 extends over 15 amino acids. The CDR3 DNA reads TGTGCCAGCAGCCGAATAGGGGGGGGGCGAGAAAAACTGTTTTTT. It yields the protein CASSRIGGGREKLFF.

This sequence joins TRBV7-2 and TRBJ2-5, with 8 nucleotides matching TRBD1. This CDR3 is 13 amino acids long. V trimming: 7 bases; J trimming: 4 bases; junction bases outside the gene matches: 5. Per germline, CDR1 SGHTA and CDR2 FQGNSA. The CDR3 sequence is CASTGGVRETQYF. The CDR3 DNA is TGTGCCAGCACAGGGGGCGTTAGAGAGACCCAGTACTTC. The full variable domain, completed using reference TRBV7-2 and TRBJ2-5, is GAGVSQSPSNKVTEKGKDVELRCDPISGHTALYWYRQSLGQGLEFLIYFQGNSAPDKSGLPSDRFSAERTGGSVSTLTIQRTQQEDSAVYLCASTGGVRETQYFGPGTRLLVL.

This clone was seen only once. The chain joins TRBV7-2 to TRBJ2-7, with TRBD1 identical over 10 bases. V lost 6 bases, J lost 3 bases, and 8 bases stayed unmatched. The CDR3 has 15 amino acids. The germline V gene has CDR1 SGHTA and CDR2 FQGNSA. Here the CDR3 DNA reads TGTGCCAGCAGTAATCGACAGGGGGCGGGCTACGAGCAGTACTTC. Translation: CASSNRQGAGYEQYF. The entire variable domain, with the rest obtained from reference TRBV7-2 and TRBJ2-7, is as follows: GAGVSQSPSNKVTEKGKDVELRCDPISGHTALYWYRQSLGQGLEFLIYFQGNSAPDKSGLPSDRFSAERTGGSVSTLTIQRTQQEDSAVYLCASSNRQGAGYEQYFGPGTRLTVT.

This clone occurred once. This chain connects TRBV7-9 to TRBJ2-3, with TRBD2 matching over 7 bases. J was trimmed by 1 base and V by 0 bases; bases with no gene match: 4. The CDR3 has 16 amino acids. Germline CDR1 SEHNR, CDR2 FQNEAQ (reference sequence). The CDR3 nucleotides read TGTGCCAGCAGCTTAGCGGGAGGGCCGGGCACAGATACGCAGTATTTT. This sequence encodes CASSLAGGPGTDTQYF. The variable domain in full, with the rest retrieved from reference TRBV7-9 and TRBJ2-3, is DTGVSQNPRHKITKRGQNVTFRCDPISEHNRLYWYRQTLGQGPEFLTYFQNEAQLEKSRLLSDRFSAERPKGSFSTLEIQRTEQGDSAMYLCASSLAGGPGTDTQYFGPGTRLTVL.